The rows below give T cell receptor beta chains drawn from one sample of a study of patients and donors after allogeneic stem cell transplantation. TCRdb reanalysed the RT-PCR reads using MiXCR and keeps one entry per CDR3 protein. The data show under 170,000 distinct CDR3 sequences, about two fifths seen once. The specimen was blood, either unsorted or a sorted T cell fraction (not recorded which). These receptors originate from a human donor who was either an allogeneic HSCT recipient or a stem cell or donor lymphocyte infusion donor (not recorded which). It is not recorded whose cells these are; they may come from a transplant donor. CDR3s include the opening cysteine and the closing phenylalanine or tryptophan. The D gene is left open where the match is weak. Not all rows give a size; the values are once, few, many and, for expanded clones, a class.

few | TRBJ2-1 | TRBV20-1 | . | TGCAGTGCTAGGGACAAAGACAATGAGCAGTTCTTC | CSARDKDNEQFF
few | TRBJ1-5 | TRBV6-2/TRBV6-3 | . | TGTGCCAGCAAGAGGGCAGGGGATCAGCCCCAGCATTTT | CASKRAGDQPQHF
. | TRBJ2-3 | TRBV10-3 | . | TGTGCCACTTCGACAGGCCGCGACACAGATACGCAGTATTTT | CATSTGRDTDTQYF
. | TRBJ1-4 | TRBV4-2 | . | TGTGCCAGCAGCCTAACAGGAGAAAAACTGTTTTTT | CASSLTGEKLFF
. | TRBJ1-6 | TRBV14 | TRBD1 | TGTGCCAGCAGCTTTACAGGGGAGTGGATAACTTCACCCCTCCACTTT | CASSFTGEWITSPLHF
few | TRBJ1-2 | TRBV6-1 | . | TGTGCCAGCAGTGAACGGTGGGACCTATATGGCTACACCTTC | CASSERWDLYGYTF
. | TRBJ1-4 | TRBV5-1 | TRBD1 | TGCGCCAGCAGCTTGGGACAGGGGGCGGCAACAAATAATGAAAAACTGTTTTTT | CASSLGQGAATNNEKLFF
. | TRBJ1-5 | TRBV6-2/TRBV6-3 | . | TGTGCCAGCATCGGACAGTATAGCAATCAGCCCCAGCATTTT | CASIGQYSNQPQHF
. | TRBJ1-1 | TRBV5-1 | TRBD1 | TGCGCCAGCAGCCCGGGAGACAGGGAGAGCACTGAAGCTTTCTTT | CASSPGDRESTEAFF
. | TRBJ1-3 | TRBV6-6 | . | TGTGCCAGCAGTACAAGGGGGGCGAGGCCTGGAAACACCATATATTTT | CASSTRGARPGNTIYF
. | TRBJ1-6 | TRBV3-1 | . | TGTGCCAGCAGCGCAAATAGGCACGGAGGTGGGGCCCTCCACTTT | CASSANRHGGGALHF
few | TRBJ1-2 | TRBV6-5 | TRBD1 | TGTGCCAGCAGTGGGACAGTACACTATGGCTACACCTTC | CASSGTVHYGYTF
. | TRBJ2-7 | TRBV5-6 | . | TGTGCCAGCAGCTTGGAACGGGGCTACGAGCAGTACTTC | CASSLERGYEQYF
. | TRBJ2-1 | TRBV3-1 | . | TGTGCCAGCAGCCCGAGGGACGGCTACAATGAGCAGTTCTTC | CASSPRDGYNEQFF
. | TRBJ2-3 | TRBV20-1 | . | TGCAGTGCTAGACAGGACAGAACAGATACGCAGTATTTT | CSARQDRTDTQYF
. | TRBJ1-1 | TRBV6-4 | . | TGTGCCAGCAGTGAGTGGGACCGTACTAGGATGAACACTGAAGCTTTCTTT | CASSEWDRTRMNTEAFF
few | TRBJ1-1 | TRBV12-3/TRBV12-4 | . | TGTGCCAGCAGTTTAGCGCTGCCCCGGGCCGGGAACACTGAAGCTTTCTTT | CASSLALPRAGNTEAFF
. | TRBJ1-6 | TRBV27 | . | TGTGCCAGCAGTTTGATCGGGGATAATTCACCCCTCCACTTT | CASSLIGDNSPLHF
. | TRBJ2-5 | TRBV19 | . | TGTGCCAGTAGCCCGACAAGGGAGACCCAGTACTTC | CASSPTRETQYF
. | TRBJ1-2 | TRBV27 | . | TGTGCCAGCAGCAGGGCGACTAACTATGGCTACACCTTC | CASSRATNYGYTF
few | TRBJ2-1 | TRBV14 | . | TGTGCCAGCAGCCCCCGGCGACTCAATGAGCAGTTCTTC | CASSPRRLNEQFF
. | TRBJ2-3 | TRBV9 | . | TGTGCCAGCAGCGTAGGTACGGGGGCTTCAGATACGCAGTATTTT | CASSVGTGASDTQYF
few | TRBJ1-2 | TRBV29-1 | . | TGCAGCGTTGGTAGGGGCTGGGGAGATGGCAACTATGGCTACACCTTC | CSVGRGWGDGNYGYTF
. | TRBJ1-5 | TRBV4-3 | . | TGCGCCAGCAGCCCCGGGACGGAGAATCAGCCCCAGCATTTT | CASSPGTENQPQHF
once | TRBJ1-1 | TRBV6-6 | TRBD1 | TGTGCCAGCAGATTAGACGGGACAGGGGGCACTGAAGCTTTCTTT | CASRLDGTGGTEAFF
few | TRBJ1-5 | TRBV6-5 | . | TGTGCCAGCAGTCCGGCGTGGGGAGGTAATCAGCCCCAGCATTTT | CASSPAWGGNQPQHF
. | TRBJ2-3 | TRBV9 | TRBD2 | TGTGCCAGCAGCCCTCGGGGGGGCCTTTGGGATACGCAGTATTTT | CASSPRGGLWDTQYF
few | TRBJ2-4 | TRBV28 | . | TGTGCCAGCAGTTTTCAGGGACTTCTAGCCAAAAACATTCAGTACTTC | CASSFQGLLAKNIQYF
few | TRBJ1-1 | TRBV7-2 | . | TGTGCCAGCAGCTTAGCCCCGTTGTCCGACTTT | CASSLAPLSDF
. | TRBJ2-1 | TRBV20-1 | . | TGCAGTGCTAGAGTGGGCGATGAGCAGTTCTTC | CSARVGDEQFF
. | TRBJ2-5 | TRBV6-1 | . | TGTGCCAGCAGTGAAAAAGGGCAGTTTGGGGAGACCCAGTACTTC | CASSEKGQFGETQYF
. | TRBJ2-3 | TRBV2 | . | TGTGCCAGCGAAGGTGAGGGAATTTCCACAGATACGCAGTATTTT | CASEGEGISTDTQYF
. | TRBJ1-2 | TRBV7-2 | TRBD1 | TGTGCCAGCAGCTCAGAAACAGGGGTAGTTAACTATGGCTACACCTTC | CASSSETGVVNYGYTF
. | TRBJ2-1 | TRBV4-1 | . | TGCGCCAGCAGCCAAGATCAGCGGGCCCCCCGGATCTTC | CASSQDQRAPRIF
. | TRBJ1-6 | TRBV4-3 | TRBD1 | TGCGCCAGCAGCCCGAAGAGGGGGCGAGTTTCACCCCTCCACTTT | CASSPKRGRVSPLHF
. | TRBJ1-1 | TRBV20-1 | . | TGCAGTGCTAGCGCGGCAGGGAACATGAACACTGAAGCTTTCTTT | CSASAAGNMNTEAFF
. | TRBJ2-7 | TRBV6-2/TRBV6-3 | TRBD2 | TGTGCCAGCAGTGGACTAGCGGGGGGGTACGAGCAGTACTTC | CASSGLAGGYEQYF
. | TRBJ1-3 | TRBV12-3/TRBV12-4 | . | TGTGCCAGCAGTGGCGACAGTCCCGGGGCTGGAAACACCATATATTTT | CASSGDSPGAGNTIYF
. | TRBJ1-2 | TRBV12-3/TRBV12-4 | TRBD1 | TGTGCCAGCAGTCCTAACTCGGACAGGGGTGGCTACACCTTC | CASSPNSDRGGYTF
. | TRBJ2-2 | TRBV6-5 | . | TGTGCCAGCAGTTACCTACAGGGACGGCTGTTTTTT | CASSYLQGRLFF
. | TRBJ2-3 | TRBV12-3/TRBV12-4 | . | TGTGCCAGCAGCGAAGTGGGGGGCACAGATACGCAGTATTTT | CASSEVGGTDTQYF
. | TRBJ2-5 | TRBV7-9 | . | TGTGCCAGCAGCTTAGGGCGGAGGGGACAAGAGACCCAGTACTTC | CASSLGRRGQETQYF
. | TRBJ2-7 | TRBV24-1 | . | TGTGCCATTTCCTACGAGCAGTACTTC | CAISYEQYF
few | TRBJ2-7 | TRBV20-1 | . | TGCAGTGCTAGAACAGACTACCTATCCTACGAGCAGTACTTC | CSARTDYLSYEQYF
. | TRBJ1-6 | TRBV7-9 | . | TGTGCCAGCCAAAGACCAGACCCCCGGGGTTCACCCCTCCACTTT | CASQRPDPRGSPLHF
. | TRBJ2-5 | TRBV9 | TRBD2 | TGTGCCAGCAGCCGACAAGCGGGGGAGGAGACCCAGTACTTC | CASSRQAGEETQYF
few | TRBJ1-5 | TRBV24-1 | TRBD1 | TGTGCCACCAGTGATTCAGGGGGTATCAGTCAGCCCCAGCATTTT | CATSDSGGISQPQHF
. | TRBJ1-2 | TRBV7-2 | TRBD1 | TGTGCCAGCAGCGGCATCGGGGACAGGCTATTCTATGGCTACACCTTC | CASSGIGDRLFYGYTF
. | TRBJ1-2 | TRBV12-3/TRBV12-4 | TRBD1 | TGTGCCAGCAGTTTAGAATTAGAGGGACAGGGGACTGGCTACACCTTC | CASSLELEGQGTGYTF
. | TRBJ2-5 | TRBV7-2 | . | TGTGCCAGCAGCTTAGGGGGCGGGCCCAAGTACTTC | CASSLGGGPKYF
few | TRBJ1-4 | TRBV7-9 | . | TGTGCCAGCGTCTCTCTTGCAACTAATGAAAAACTGTTTTTT | CASVSLATNEKLFF
. | TRBJ2-3 | TRBV4-3 | TRBD2 | TGCGCCAGCAGCCAAGACGGCGGGGGGCGTGATACGCAGTATTTT | CASSQDGGGRDTQYF
. | TRBJ1-2 | TRBV29-1 | . | TGCAGCGTCACAAGTACCCAGGGGAATGGCTACACCTTC | CSVTSTQGNGYTF
. | TRBJ1-1 | TRBV12-3/TRBV12-4 | . | TGTGCCAGCAGCCCCAGTTGGGGTTTCGCTGAAGCTTTCTTT | CASSPSWGFAEAFF
. | TRBJ1-1 | TRBV6-5 | . | TGTGCCAGCAGTTCACAGGCGGACACTGAAGCTTTCTTT | CASSSQADTEAFF